The 19 T cell receptor beta chains below all came from one sample that was sequenced in a study of blood T cell repertoires in COVID-19. The data were produced by immunoSEQ multiplex PCR, yet TCRdb's version contains in-frame clones alone and is incomplete. The sample holds about 160,000 clones, about 80% seen once. The sample was peripheral blood. These receptors came from a woman older than 75 with acute or convalescent COVID-19.

The chain's CDR3 is CASSPGTGRDQPQHF. The DNA of the CDR3 is TGTGCCAGCAGCCCCGGGACAGGGAGGGACCAGCCCCAGCATTTT. The rearrangement links TRBV7-2 to TRBJ1-5, with 9 nucleotides matching TRBD1. Germline trimming cut 5 bases from V and 7 bases from J; bases unmatched to any gene: 9. The length of the CDR3 is 15 residues. Germline CDR1 reads SGHTA; CDR2 reads FQGNSA.

The genes are TRBV6-6 and TRBJ1-1; D is unresolved. Deletions cut 4 bases from V and 5 bases from J, with 11 bases between. This CDR3 has 13 residues. Germline loops: CDR1 MNHNY, CDR2 SVGAGI (reference sequence). CDR3 sequence reads: CASSSRGWTEAFF. In DNA, the CDR3 is TGTGCCAGCAGTTCCCGAGGGTGGACTGAAGCTTTCTTT.

The chain carries TRBV28 and TRBJ2-5; the match to TRBD1 covers 7 bases. Per the germline V gene, CDR1 is MDHEN and CDR2 is SYDVKM. The CDR3 sequence is 15 residues long. The trim removed 6 bases at V and 2 bases at J, leaving 9 bases unmatched. Here the CDR3 DNA reads TGTGCCAGCAGACTAGACAGGGTGGGGCAAGAGACCCAGTACTTC. Protein product: CASRLDRVGQETQYF.

V usage is TRBV5-1 and J usage is TRBJ1-4; a possible D gene is TRBD1 (6 bases). This CDR3 region has 15 residues. CDR1 SGHRS and CDR2 YFSETQ come from the germline V gene. V was trimmed by 3 bases and J by 5 bases, leaving 14 bases between them. CDR3 protein: CASSSAGAPNEKLFF. CDR3 bases: TGCGCCAGCAGCTCAGCGGGGGCCCCAAATGAAAAACTGTTTTTT.

The chain links TRBV4-1 to TRBJ2-1, with 9 nucleotides matching TRBD2. This CDR3 comprises 15 residues. Germline CDR1 and CDR2: MGHRA and YSYEKL. With 1 base clipped from V and 5 bases from J, the junction kept 3 bases outside the gene matches. CDR3 region: CASSQAAGGNNEQFF. Written as DNA, the CDR3 is TGCGCCAGCAGCCAAGCGGCGGGAGGGAACAATGAGCAGTTCTTC.

The chain couples TRBV6-4 to TRBJ2-5; TRBD1 is a possible D gene (5 bases). V was pared by 0 bases and J by 5 bases, with 13 bases between. CDR1 and CDR2 (germline): MRHNA, SNTAGT. This CDR3 has 15 residues. CDR3 DNA sequence: TGTGCCAGCAGTGACTCGAGACCACCAGGGGAGACCCAGTACTTC. Encoded protein: CASSDSRPPGETQYF.

The J gene is TRBJ2-1, the V gene TRBV27; 8 bases line up with TRBD1. With V trimmed by 2 bases and J by 9 bases, 6 bases remained unmatched. The CDR3 extends over 14 amino acids. Germline V gene sequence: CDR1 MNHEY, CDR2 SMNVEV (reference sequence). The CDR3, as DNA: TGTGCCAGCAGTTTAGGAACAGGGGGAATTGAGCAGTTCTTC. Its translation: CASSLGTGGIEQFF.

V gene TRBV11-3 combines with J gene TRBJ2-5; TRBD2 matches at 11 bases. With V trimmed by 5 bases and J by 1 base, 3 bases remained unmatched. Germline-derived CDR1 and CDR2 are SGHNT and YENEEA. There are 15 residues in the CDR3. The CDR3 sequence is CASSRGTSGQETQYF. DNA of the CDR3: TGTGCCAGCAGCCGCGGGACTAGCGGCCAAGAGACCCAGTACTTC.

The genes are TRBV5-5 and TRBJ2-7; D possibly corresponds to TRBD2 (5 bases). V lost 4 bases to trimming and J lost 3 bases, with 17 bases between them. Looked up from germline, CDR1 is SGHKS and CDR2 is YYEKEE (reference sequence). The CDR3 totals 15 residues. In DNA form, the CDR3 reads TGTGCCAGCAGCCGCGGACTGGGCCGATTCTACGAGCAGTACTTC. Its protein is CASSRGLGRFYEQYF.

The V and J genes are TRBV7-9 and TRBJ2-1, with D maybe TRBD1 (6 bases). Germline V gene data show CDR1 as SEHNR and CDR2 as FQNEAQ (reference sequence). This CDR3 contains 16 residues. Trimming shortened V by 3 bases and J by 5 bases, and 17 bases separated the two germline ends. Here the CDR3 DNA reads TGTGCCAGCAGCTTGAATTTGGGGACAAAAAACAATGAGCAGTTCTTC. Residues: CASSLNLGTKNNEQFF.

V is TRBV2 and J is TRBJ1-4, with 8 positions matching TRBD1. V shed 3 bases and J 8 bases; nucleotides not matched to a gene: 11. CDR1 and CDR2 from the germline V gene are SNHLY and FYNNEI. This CDR3 contains 16 residues. Written as DNA, the CDR3 is TGTGCCAGCAGTGAGAGACAGACAGGGGAGGGGGAAAAACTGTTTTTT. Its protein is CASSERQTGEGEKLFF.

This clone came up once. The chain carries TRBV11-2 and TRBJ2-1; 13 bases are a match to TRBD2. This CDR3 contains 16 residues. Germline V gene lookup returns CDR1 SGHAT and CDR2 FQNNGV. V lost 5 bases and J lost 5; bases outside the gene matches: 6. In nucleotides, the CDR3 is TGTGCCAGCAGCCCACTAGCGGGAGGGCCCCACAATGAGCAGTTCTTC. Translated, it gives CASSPLAGGPHNEQFF.

J is TRBJ1-2 and V is TRBV28; no definite D call. The CDR3 runs 12 residues. The V gene lost 1 base and the J gene lost 5 bases, with 5 bases spanning the gap. Germline V CDR1 and CDR2: MDHEN, SYDVKM. The CDR3 loop is CASSLSQYGYTF. The CDR3 DNA reads as TGTGCCAGCAGTTTATCACAATATGGCTACACCTTC.

V and J are TRBV6-6 and TRBJ1-1; D is ambiguous. Germline CDR1 MNHNY, CDR2 SVGAGI (reference sequence). This CDR3 contains 10 residues. V lost 6 bases, J lost 4 bases, and 3 bases lay in between. CDR3 nucleotides: TGTGCCAGCAGGGCCACTGAAGCTTTCTTT. Translated: CASRATEAFF.

The rearrangement uses TRBV18 and TRBJ2-1, with a possible D match to TRBD2 (5 bases). The CDR3 spans 13 residues. V lost 6 bases, J lost 6 bases, and 12 bases lay in between. Germline V gene lookup returns CDR1 KGHSH and CDR2 LQKENI. DNA of the CDR3: TGTGCCAGCTCGTGGGAGCTGGGCAATGAGCAGTTCTTC. Its protein is CASSWELGNEQFF.

This clone was counted only a few times. This chain joins TRBV6-2 or TRBV6-3 and TRBJ2-6, with TRBD2 as a possible D gene (5 bases). The germline V gene encodes CDR1 MNHEY and CDR2 SVGEGT. This CDR3 is built from 17 residues. Trimming took off 2 bases at V and 0 bases at J, with 11 bases between the two ends. CDR3 nucleotide sequence: TGTGCCAGCAGTTACGCGACGGGAAGCTCTGGGGCCAACGTCCTGACTTTC. Translating gives CASSYATGSSGANVLTF.

The V gene is TRBV5-1, the J gene TRBJ2-7; 16 nucleotides agree with TRBD2. The CDR3 spans 16 residues. The junction had 4 bases not matched to a gene; V was cut back by 3 bases and J by 4 bases. CDR1 is SGHRS, CDR2 YFSETQ, per germline. The CDR3 bases are TGCGCCAGCAGCTCGGGACTAGCGGGAGGGCCGTACGAGCAGTACTTC. Residues: CASSSGLAGGPYEQYF. Together with reference TRBV5-1 and TRBJ2-7, the CDR3 gives the full variable domain: KAGVTQTPRYLIKTRGQQVTLSCSPISGHRSVSWYQQTPGQGLQFLFEYFSETQRNKGNFPGRFSGRQFSNSRSEMNVSTLELGDSALYLCASSSGLAGGPYEQYFGPGTRLTVT.

The chain uses TRBV2 and TRBJ1-3; TRBD1 matches 8 bases. This CDR3 comprises 12 residues. The J segment lost 6 bases and the V segment lost 6 bases, leaving 1 base of the junction unmatched. CDR1 is SNHLY, CDR2 FYNNEI, per germline. The CDR3 DNA is TGTGCCAGCAGGACAGGGGAAAACACCATATATTTT. Encoded protein: CASRTGENTIYF.

The V gene is TRBV6-5, the J gene TRBJ1-1; D not certain. This CDR3 is 13 amino acids long. Trimming cost V 8 bases and J 0 bases, with 10 bases left between them. Per the germline V gene, CDR1 is MNHEY and CDR2 is SVGAGI. The CDR3 loop is CASCFAMNTEAFF. In DNA form, the CDR3 reads TGTGCCAGCTGCTTTGCGATGAACACTGAAGCTTTCTTT.